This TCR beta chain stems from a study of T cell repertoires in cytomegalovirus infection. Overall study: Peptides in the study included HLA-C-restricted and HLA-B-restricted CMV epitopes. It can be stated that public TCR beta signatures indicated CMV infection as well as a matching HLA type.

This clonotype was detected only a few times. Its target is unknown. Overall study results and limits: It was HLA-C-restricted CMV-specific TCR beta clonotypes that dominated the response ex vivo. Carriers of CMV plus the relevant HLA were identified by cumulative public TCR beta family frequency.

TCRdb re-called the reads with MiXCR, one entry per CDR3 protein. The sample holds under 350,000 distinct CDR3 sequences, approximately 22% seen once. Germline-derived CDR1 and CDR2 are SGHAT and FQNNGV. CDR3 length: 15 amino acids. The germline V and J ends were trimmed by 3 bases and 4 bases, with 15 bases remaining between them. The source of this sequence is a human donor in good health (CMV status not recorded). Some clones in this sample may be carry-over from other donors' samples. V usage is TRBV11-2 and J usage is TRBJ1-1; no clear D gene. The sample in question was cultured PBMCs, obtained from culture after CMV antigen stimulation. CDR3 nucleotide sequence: TGTGCCAGCAGCTTTAGAAACCCTATGGGCACTGAAGCTTTCTTT. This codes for CASSFRNPMGTEAFF.